This T cell receptor (beta chain) was captured in a study of cytomegalovirus exposure and HLA in healthy donors. As regards this clone: Antigen unknown.

The PCR made use of 60 Vbeta and 13 Jbeta primers. TCRdb's copy holds only in-frame clones and misses some; the assay was immunoSEQ multiplex PCR. The sample has 180,000 or so clones, roughly 87% seen once; the top ten hold about 1.5%. Study-level findings and limits: Later work found most CMV-associated TCR beta chains apparently HLA-restricted. Reported results showed that the classifier diagnosed cytomegalovirus status with high specificity and sensitivity.

CDR3 size: 14 residues. Trimming pared 5 bases from V and 0 bases from J, leaving 5 bases between. The germline CDR1 and CDR2 sequences are MNHNY and SVGAGI (reference sequence). Sequenced: PBMCs. J is TRBJ1-6 and V is TRBV6-6; tentative D call: TRBD1 (5 bases). This receptor was obtained from a man aged 40-50 years in good health and CMV-seronegative. The CDR3 region has the DNA TGTGCCAGCAGTGACAGCTCCTATAATTCACCCCTCCACTTT. This encodes CASSDSSYNSPLHF.